A selection of T cell receptor beta chains follows, all from one sample in a study of tumor-infiltrating lymphocytes in localized non-small cell lung cancer. Produced via immunoSEQ multiplex PCR; TCRdb's table is partial and in-frame only. The sample holds some 15,000 clones, 69% seen once. Sequences were obtained from lung tumor tissue. Receptors originate from a human donor with non-small cell lung cancer. The CDR3 runs from the conserved cysteine through the conserved F or W. A D gene is named only where the DNA matches it firmly. Not every row has a clone size; where given, it reads once, few, many or a size class.

cdr3_aa cdr3_nt v_call d_call clone_size j_call
CSVDGSRPLYGYTF TGCAGCGTTGATGGTAGCCGGCCATTATATGGCTACACCTTC TRBV29-1 . . TRBJ1-2
CASSLGSQAQTQFF TGTGCCAGCAGCTTAGGTTCCCAAGCGCAGACCCAGTTCTTC TRBV11-2 . . TRBJ2-1
CASSPSGSSYNEQFF TGTGCCAGCAGCCCTTCTGGGAGCTCCTACAATGAGCAGTTCTTC TRBV11-2 . . TRBJ2-1
CASSPQTGEDNQPQHF TGTGCCAGCAGTCCCCAGACAGGGGAGGACAATCAGCCCCAGCATTTT TRBV28 TRBD1 few TRBJ1-5
CASRTGALVWYF TGTGCCAGCAGGACAGGGGCGCTCGTTTGGTACTTC TRBV28 TRBD1 medium-sized TRBJ2-4
CASSLDGRARKQYF TGTGCCAGCAGCTTAGACGGGAGGGCCCGGAAGCAGTATTTT TRBV7-6 TRBD2 once TRBJ2-3
CAISGGQANTEAFF TGTGCCATCAGTGGCGGACAGGCGAACACTGAAGCTTTCTTT TRBV10-3 TRBD1 once TRBJ1-1
CASSFPTGGAVDTQYF TGTGCCAGCAGCTTTCCGACAGGGGGCGCGGTAGATACGCAGTATTTT TRBV7-9 TRBD1 few TRBJ2-3
CASSKMRGLWSYEQYF TGTGCCAGCAGTAAAATGAGGGGGCTTTGGTCCTACGAGCAGTACTTC TRBV28 TRBD1 medium-sized TRBJ2-7
CASSPTGFSAGETQYF TGTGCCAGCTCACCCACAGGGTTCAGCGCGGGAGAGACCCAGTACTTC TRBV18 . . TRBJ2-5
CASSKSPEQFF TGTGCCAGCAGCAAATCGCCTGAGCAGTTCTTC TRBV21-1 . . TRBJ2-1
CASSDRVVNEQFF TGTGCCAGCTCGGACAGGGTTGTCAATGAGCAGTTCTTC TRBV6-6 TRBD1 . TRBJ2-1
CASSEEDGTYEQYF TGTGCCAGCAGTGAAGAGGACGGAACCTACGAGCAGTACTTC TRBV6-1 . . TRBJ2-7
CSAREQGSIFF TGCAGTGCTAGAGAACAGGGAAGCATCTTCTTT TRBV20-1 . few TRBJ1-1
CAWSAGASSTDTQYF TGTGCCTGGAGTGCGGGGGCCTCTAGCACAGATACGCAGTATTTT TRBV30 . once TRBJ2-3
CASSDGGQGAYEQYF TGTGCCAGCAGTGATGGGGGACAGGGGGCCTACGAGCAGTACTTC TRBV2 TRBD1 . TRBJ2-7
CASSQSRGPRETQYF TGTGCCAGCAGCCAGAGCAGGGGGCCCAGGGAGACCCAGTACTTC TRBV14 TRBD1 . TRBJ2-5
CASSQESTATYEQYF TGTGCCAGCAGCCAAGAGTCGACAGCTACCTACGAGCAGTACTTC TRBV14 . . TRBJ2-7
CASSIGTSGRAYEQYF TGTGCCAGTAGTATTGGGACTAGCGGGAGGGCCTACGAGCAGTACTTC TRBV19 TRBD2 . TRBJ2-7
CASSQHKTGYGTEAFF TGCGCCAGCAGCCAACACAAGACAGGGTATGGCACTGAAGCTTTCTTT TRBV4-3 TRBD1 once TRBJ1-1
CASSLWSVREQFF TGTGCCAGCAGCTTGTGGAGCGTCAGAGAGCAGTTCTTC TRBV5-6 . . TRBJ2-1
CASSAMASGATFWAQYF TGTGCCAGCAGCGCTATGGCGAGTGGGGCTACCTTTTGGGCCCAGTACTTC TRBV9 . . TRBJ2-5